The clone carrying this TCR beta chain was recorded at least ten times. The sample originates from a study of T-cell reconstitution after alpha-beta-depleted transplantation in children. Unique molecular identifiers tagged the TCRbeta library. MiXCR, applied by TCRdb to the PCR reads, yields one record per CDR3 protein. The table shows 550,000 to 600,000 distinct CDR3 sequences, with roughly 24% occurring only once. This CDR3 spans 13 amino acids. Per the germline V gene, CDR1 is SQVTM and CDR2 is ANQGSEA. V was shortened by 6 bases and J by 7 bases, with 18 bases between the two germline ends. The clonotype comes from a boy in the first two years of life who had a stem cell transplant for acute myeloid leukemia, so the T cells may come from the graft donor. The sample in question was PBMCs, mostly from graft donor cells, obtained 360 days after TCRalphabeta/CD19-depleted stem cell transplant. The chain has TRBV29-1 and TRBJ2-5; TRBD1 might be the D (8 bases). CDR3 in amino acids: CSVATTGEGTQYF. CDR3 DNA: TGCAGCGTCGCTACGACAGGGGAGGGGACCCAGTACTTC.